This TCR beta chain was retrieved from a study of T cells in Graves' hyperthyroidism and ophthalmopathy. At least ten counts were recorded for this clonotype. Amplification of TCR beta CDR3 regions used RNA as the template. Primed by the HTBI set, a first-round RT-PCR was run on the TCR CDR3. In TCRdb, the multiplex PCR reads were re-called with MiXCR into one record per CDR3 protein. Of 300,000 to 450,000 distinct CDR3 sequences listed, more than 14% are singletons. V was clipped by 6 bases and J by 6 bases, with 15 bases between them. The germline gives CDR1 SGHKS, CDR2 YYEKEE (reference sequence). The CDR3 has 14 residues.

The TCR comes from a woman younger than 45 with Graves' ophthalmopathy. The sample comprised blood. The chain is built from TRBV5-5 and TRBJ1-4; D is possibly TRBD1 (5 bases). CDR3 amino acids: CASIEGPTYEKLFF. The CDR3 nucleotides read TGTGCCAGCATCGAGGGACCAACGTATGAAAAACTGTTTTTT. Looking up the rest from reference TRBV5-5 and TRBJ1-4 gives the full variable domain: DAGVTQSPTHLIKTRGQQVTLRCSPISGHKSVSWYQQVLGQGPQFIFQYYEKEERGRGNFPDRFSARQFPNYSSELNVNALLLGDSALYLCASIEGPTYEKLFFGSGTQLSVL.